This T cell receptor (beta chain) was obtained from a study of cytomegalovirus exposure and HLA in healthy donors. Notes on the study in general: Presence/absence results assume similar sequencing depth per donor, which may not hold.

The CDR3 is 13 amino acids. V gave up 2 bases and J gave up 5 bases, with 9 bases separating them. The V gene's germline CDR1 is MNHEY and CDR2 SVGAGI. In its sample, this clone was seen once. Its target is not known. The PCR contained 60 Vbeta and 13 Jbeta primers. Data came from immunoSEQ multiplex PCR; TCRdb stores just in-frame clones and leaves some out. This sample has around 140,000 clones, with roughly 73% found just once. This TCR was recovered from a man aged 35-49 years in good health and CMV-seronegative. The sample consisted of PBMCs. This chain uses TRBV6-5 with TRBJ2-5; a weak D match, TRBD2 (6 bases). The CDR3 reads CASSYPGGETQYF. The DNA for the CDR3 is TGTGCCAGCAGTTACCCCGGAGGGGAGACCCAGTACTTC.